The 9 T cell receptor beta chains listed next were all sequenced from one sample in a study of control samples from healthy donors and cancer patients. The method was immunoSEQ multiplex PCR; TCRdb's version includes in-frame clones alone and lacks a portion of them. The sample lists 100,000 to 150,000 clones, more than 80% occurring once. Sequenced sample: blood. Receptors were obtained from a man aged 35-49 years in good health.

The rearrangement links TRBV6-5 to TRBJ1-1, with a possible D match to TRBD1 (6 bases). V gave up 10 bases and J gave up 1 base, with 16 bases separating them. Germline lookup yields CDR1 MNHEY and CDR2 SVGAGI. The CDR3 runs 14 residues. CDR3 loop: CATLRGGPNTEAFF. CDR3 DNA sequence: TGTGCCACCCTCAGAGGGGGACCGAACACTGAAGCTTTCTTT.

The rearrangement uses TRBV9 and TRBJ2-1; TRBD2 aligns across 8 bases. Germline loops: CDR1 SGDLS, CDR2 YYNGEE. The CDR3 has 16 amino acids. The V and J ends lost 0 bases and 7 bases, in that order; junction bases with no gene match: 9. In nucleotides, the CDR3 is TGTGCCAGCAGCGTAGCTGGGGCGGGGGGAGGTAATGAGCAGTTCTTC. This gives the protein CASSVAGAGGGNEQFF.

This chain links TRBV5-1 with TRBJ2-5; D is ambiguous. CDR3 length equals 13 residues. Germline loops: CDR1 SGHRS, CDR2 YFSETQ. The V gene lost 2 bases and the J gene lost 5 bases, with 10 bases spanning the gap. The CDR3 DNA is TGCGCCAGCAGCTTTCCATCGGAGGAGACCCAGTACTTC. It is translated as CASSFPSEETQYF.

CDR3 in amino acids: CASSSPPDTQYF. CDR3 DNA: TGTGCCAGCAGTTCACCTCCAGATACGCAGTATTTT. The chain has TRBV27 and TRBJ2-3; D is ambiguous. Germline V gene sequence: CDR1 MNHEY, CDR2 SMNVEV (reference sequence). V lost 4 bases and J lost 4, with 6 bases in between. This CDR3 is built from 12 residues.

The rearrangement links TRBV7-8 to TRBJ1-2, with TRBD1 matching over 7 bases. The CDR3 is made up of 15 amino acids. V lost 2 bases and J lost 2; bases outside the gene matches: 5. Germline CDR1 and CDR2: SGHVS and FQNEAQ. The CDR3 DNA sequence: TGTGCCAGCAGCTTAAGGACAGGCGAGAACTATGGCTACACCTTC. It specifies CASSLRTGENYGYTF.

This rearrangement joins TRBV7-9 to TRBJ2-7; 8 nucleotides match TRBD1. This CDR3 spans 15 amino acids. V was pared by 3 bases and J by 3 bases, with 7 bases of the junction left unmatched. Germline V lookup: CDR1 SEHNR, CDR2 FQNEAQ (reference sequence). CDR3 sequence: CASSFEGQGHYEQYF. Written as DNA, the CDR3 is TGTGCCAGCAGCTTTGAAGGACAGGGCCACTACGAGCAGTACTTC.

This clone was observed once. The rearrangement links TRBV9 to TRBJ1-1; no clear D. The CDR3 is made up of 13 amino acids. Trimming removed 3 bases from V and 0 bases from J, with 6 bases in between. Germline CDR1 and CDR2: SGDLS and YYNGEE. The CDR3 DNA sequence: TGTGCCAGCAGCGCCTGGGTGAACACTGAAGCTTTCTTT. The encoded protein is CASSAWVNTEAFF.

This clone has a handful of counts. The CDR3 nucleotides are TGTGCCAGCAGCTCGATAGGGGACACCCCTTCACCCCTCCACTTT. This translates into CASSSIGDTPSPLHF. The rearrangement links TRBV21-1 to TRBJ1-6; TRBD1, the D gene given by the table, was not confirmed from the DNA. TRBV21-1 represents a pseudogene. This CDR3 spans 15 amino acids.

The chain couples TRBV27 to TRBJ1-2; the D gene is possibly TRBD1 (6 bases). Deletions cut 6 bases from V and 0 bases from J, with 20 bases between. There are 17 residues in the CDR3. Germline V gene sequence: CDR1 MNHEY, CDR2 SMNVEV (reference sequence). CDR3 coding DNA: TGTGCCAGCAGCCGGGGGGGCCAGGCGGGGGCTAACTATGGCTACACCTTC. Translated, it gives CASSRGGQAGANYGYTF.